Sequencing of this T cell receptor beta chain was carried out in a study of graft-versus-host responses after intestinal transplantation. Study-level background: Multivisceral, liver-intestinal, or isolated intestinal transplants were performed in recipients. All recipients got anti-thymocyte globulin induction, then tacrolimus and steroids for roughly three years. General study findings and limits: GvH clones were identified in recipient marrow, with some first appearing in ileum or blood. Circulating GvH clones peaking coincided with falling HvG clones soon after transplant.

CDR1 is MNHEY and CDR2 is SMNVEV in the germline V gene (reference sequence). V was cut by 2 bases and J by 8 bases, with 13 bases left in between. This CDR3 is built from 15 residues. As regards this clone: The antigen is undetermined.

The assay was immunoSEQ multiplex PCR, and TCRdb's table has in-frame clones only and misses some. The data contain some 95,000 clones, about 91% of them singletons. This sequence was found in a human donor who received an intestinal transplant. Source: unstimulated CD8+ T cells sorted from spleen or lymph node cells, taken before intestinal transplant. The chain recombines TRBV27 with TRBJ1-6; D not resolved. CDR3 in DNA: TGTGCCAGCAGTTTAAATTTGGGCAGCTATTCACCCCTCCACTTT. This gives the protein CASSLNLGSYSPLHF.